The sequence of this TCR beta chain was determined in a study of cytomegalovirus exposure and HLA in healthy donors (dated by TCRdb to about 2017). Study-level background: An earlier analysis of around 600 of the donors reported 250 to 300 Gb of sequence data and 117 million unique TCR beta sequences from about 179 million T cells. All discovery cohort repertoires had been generated using a single sequencing platform. Among some 400 genotyped donors of the cohort, an average of about 220,000 unique TCR beta nucleotide sequences was sequenced per donor, of which 15% to 20% were non-productive. Besides the first cohort of 666 subjects, a separate validation cohort made up of roughly 120 different subjects was used. A few DR-DQ haplotypes were treated as single units for association and clustering because of strong linkage in the cohort. The number of donors typed differed by locus, with 629-630 for A, B, C, DRB1 and DQB1, 522 for DQA1, 600 to 610 for DPA1, and roughly 450 for DPB1. Using immunosequencing, the study profiled T cell repertoires from 550 to 750 subjects and related those repertoires to cytomegalovirus serostatus. An earlier analysis of around 580 of the donors used high-throughput TCR beta sequencing to judge whether each TCR beta V gene segment behaved as functional or pseudogenic. Of the 300 to 500 genotyped donors, approximately 81% were placed in the genetic ancestry cluster associated with self-reported Caucasian donors. Rather than using new phenotypic data, the later analysis identified candidate immune exposures from TCR beta sequences and from how often those sequences occurred across donors. An early release that covered 500 to 800 HLA-typed donors contained about 300 gigabases of sequencing data and about 84 million unique TCR sequences. The study was designed to test whether signatures of past pathogen exposure could be identified by cataloging public T cell receptors. HLA typing included class I and class II loci at four-digit resolution. The study combined high-throughput TCR immunosequencing, statistical association of individual TCRs with disease status, and machine learning to predict cytomegalovirus infection status. A later genetic analysis took genome-wide SNP genotypes for about three fifths of the 666 donors and used that subset as a discovery cohort. A later analysis re-analyzed previously published TCR beta repertoires from several hundred donors and added high-resolution HLA genotyping to study TCR occurrence patterns. Alongside the repertoire data, information on donor age, sex, ethnicity and CMV serostatus was compiled.

The cohort was made up of 500 to 850 healthy bone marrow donors. At the time of sampling, all cohort members were nominally healthy, though unrecorded immune exposures were likely present. The donor tested CMV seropositive, placing the donor among the approximately 290 seropositive members of the cohort. Each donor provided a peripheral blood sample, and peripheral blood mononuclear cells were used for TCR beta sequencing. The Qiagen DNeasy Blood Extraction Kit was used to extract genomic DNA from the blood cell samples. General conclusions and limits of the study: The only immune exposure information available for the cohort was CMV serostatus. Because counts were too low, about 18 rarely observed V segments, including chromosome 9 orphons, were left out of the earlier analysis of 500 to 750 of the donors. A few of the identified cytomegalovirus-associated TCR beta chains were confirmed in vitro to be specific for cytomegalovirus antigens. Because the 87-base-pair reads could not distinguish some IMGT-functional V segments, including TRBV6-2 and TRBV6-3, those segments were excluded. Linkage disequilibrium might explain the correlated functional status among segregating V segments, but an unknown experimental factor could not be ruled out. According to a later genetic analysis, donors in an Asian-associated ancestry cluster had fewer N-insertions in productive TCRs than the roughly 700-donor mean. A group of highly shared sequence variants was considered likely to be a technical artifact of the sequencing pipeline. The study listed 164 TCR beta chains as associated with cytomegalovirus. According to a later analysis, TCR association rates differed among HLA loci, with DRB1 alleles showing the most associated TCRs and HLA-C alleles showing the fewest. In a later analysis, HLA-associated TCR beta chains were found to be more clonally expanded and to have lower generation probabilities than equally common non-associated chains. Most TCR sequences were seen in very few donors, while some public TCRs were found in many individuals. A later genetic analysis associated a missense DCLRE1C variant with V-gene and J-gene trimming of TCR beta chains, and an independent cohort replicated the association. HLA typing was unavailable for some donors at each locus, so association tests used only the typed subset. The authors suggested that the approach could potentially be generalized to other disease states and immunological phenotypes. A later analysis reported that several top co-occurrence clusters appeared linked to parvovirus B19, influenza, CMV and Epstein-Barr virus. Only TCR beta chains were sequenced in this cohort, and the absence of alpha or paired-chain data limited detectable features. In both the original and validation cohorts, the classifier was reported to diagnose cytomegalovirus status with high specificity and sensitivity. An earlier analysis of roughly 570 of the donors showed that most TCR beta V segments appeared in productive rearrangements either about 87% or about 30% of the time, which broadly matched IMGT annotations. Specific HLA alleles were associated with 15,000 to 20,000 TCR beta sequences at a false discovery rate of 0.05 in a later analysis. A further reported finding was that TCR beta sequences accurately predicted the HLA-A and HLA-B alleles for most subjects in the first cohort. Assigning TCR associations to individual alleles was difficult when HLA alleles, especially DR and DQ, strongly co-occurred. Roughly uniform sequencing depth across donors was assumed in presence/absence analyses, although this assumption may not hold. According to a later analysis, most CMV-associated TCR beta chains appeared to be HLA-restricted, and the HLA associations seemed to be driven largely by CMV exposure.

The method behind the library was the immunoSEQ multiplex PCR assay. The multiplex PCR relied on a mix of 60 forward primers for TCR Vbeta segments and 13 reverse primers for TCR Jbeta segments. The CDR3 region of rearranged TCR beta genes was amplified from genomic DNA by a multiplex PCR assay. The Illumina HiSeq System was used to sequence the amplified TCR beta libraries as 87-base-pair reads. Turning to the authors' computational methods: Across the 670 or so repertoires, a later analysis counted around 80 million unique TCR beta chains, 9.5 million to 12 million of which were shared by at least two donors. Raw reads were error-corrected and collapsed into unique sequences with a nearest-neighbor algorithm that merged closely related sequences to remove PCR and sequencing errors. To assign V, D and J gene segments, CDR3 sequences were aligned to IMGT reference sequences. For a sequence to be retained, a match of at least six nucleotides to both a V gene segment and a J gene segment was required. A rearrangement counted as productive if the CDR3 had no stop codons and remained in frame with V and J, and every other rearrangement counted as non-productive. CDR3 was defined by IMGT convention, running from the second conserved V-encoded cysteine to the conserved J-encoded phenylalanine. Sequences without an unambiguous match to a single V gene segment were excluded from the earlier analysis of almost 600 of the donors. In an earlier analysis of about 590 of the donors, a V segment was called functional when productive rearrangements were above 56.7%, and segregating when the standard deviation between donors exceeded 5%. To diagnose cytomegalovirus status from the catalog of TCR beta chain sequences, a statistical classification framework was built. A later analysis assigned V and J genes by comparing TCR nucleotide sequences with IMGT/GENE-DB human TR gene sequences. The TCRdist pipeline was used in a later analysis to assign CDR3 sequences and most-parsimonious VDJ recombination scenarios. In a later analysis, each TCR beta chain was defined by its CDR3 amino acid sequence together with its V-gene family, and reads without a unique V-gene family were excluded. A later analysis removed 500 to 600 highly shared, low-generation-probability nucleotide sequences to deal with suspected cross-contamination and a sequencing artifact. In a later analysis, a clonal expansion index was calculated for each public chain from normalized within-repertoire ranks of inferred template counts. A later analysis computed generation probabilities with a VDJ recombination model fitted to out-of-frame rearrangements, and checked the results against IGoR. A later analysis scored TCR-TCR, TCR-HLA and TCR-CMV co-occurrence with hypergeometric tests, applying a repertoire-size bias correction to TCR pairs. In a later analysis, false discovery rates were estimated by permuting HLA or CMV assignments 20 times. In a later analysis, co-occurring TCRs were grouped using DBSCAN, and TCRdist sequence similarity was added for clustering within HLA-allele-positive subsets. Co-occurrence clustering excluded repertoires with fewer than 30,000 or more than 120,000 public chains, plus five with anomalous nucleotide sharing. Drawn from immuneACCESS, this table holds only the in-frame rearrangements with V and J called that TCRdb kept. Clones are partly lost; checked studies trace under half to an unresolved V gene and leave the rest unexplained. V and J calls plus clone size are reproduced from that table; the DNA served to infer D and trimming. The sample contains fewer than 200,000 clones, roughly 80% of them found a single time. 6.5% to 7.5% of the sample belongs to the ten largest clones.

Counted from cysteine to phenylalanine, this CDR3 has 16 amino acids. Of all the DNA, just the CDR3 is kept, 48 bases in frame from base 1. The germline V gene (reference sequence) specifies LNHDA as CDR1 and SQIVND as CDR2. V trim: 5 bases; J trim: 2 bases; unmatched bases: 7. This clone was observed once. No antigen is known for it. No clone much larger than this one lies a single base away; base qualities are absent. The receptor comes from a woman in her 30s in good health and CMV-seropositive. The chain is made from TRBV19 and TRBJ2-7, with 12 middle bases fitting TRBD2. Sequenced sample: PBMCs. The bases read TGTGCCAGTAGTCCCCTTCTAGCGGGGGGGCCCTACGAGCAGTACTTC. It specifies CASSPLLAGGPYEQYF.